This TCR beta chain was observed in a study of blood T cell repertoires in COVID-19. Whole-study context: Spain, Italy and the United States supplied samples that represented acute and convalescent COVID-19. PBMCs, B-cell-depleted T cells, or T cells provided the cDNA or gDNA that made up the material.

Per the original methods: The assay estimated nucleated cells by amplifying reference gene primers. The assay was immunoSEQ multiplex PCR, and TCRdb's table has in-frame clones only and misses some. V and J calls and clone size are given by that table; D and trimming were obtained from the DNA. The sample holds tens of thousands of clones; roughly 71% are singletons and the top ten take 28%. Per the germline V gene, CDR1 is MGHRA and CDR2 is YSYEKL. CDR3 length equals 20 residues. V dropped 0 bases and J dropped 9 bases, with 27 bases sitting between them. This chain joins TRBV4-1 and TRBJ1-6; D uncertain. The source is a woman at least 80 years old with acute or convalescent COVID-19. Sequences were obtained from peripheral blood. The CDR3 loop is CASSQDIRGVGPEGSSPLHF. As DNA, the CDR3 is TGCGCCAGCAGCCAAGATATTCGAGGAGTAGGGCCCGAAGGGAGTTCACCCCTCCACTTT.